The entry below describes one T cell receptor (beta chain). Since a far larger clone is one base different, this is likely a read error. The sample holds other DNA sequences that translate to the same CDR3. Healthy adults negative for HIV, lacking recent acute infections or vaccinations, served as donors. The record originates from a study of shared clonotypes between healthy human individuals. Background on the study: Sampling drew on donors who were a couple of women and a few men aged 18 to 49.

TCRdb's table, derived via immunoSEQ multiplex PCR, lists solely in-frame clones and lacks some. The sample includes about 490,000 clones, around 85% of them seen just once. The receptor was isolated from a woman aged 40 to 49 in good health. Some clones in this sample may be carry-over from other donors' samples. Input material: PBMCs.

The CDR3 loop is CAWSVLGASGTEQFF. CDR3 nucleotides: TGTGCCTGGAGTGTACTCGGGGCTAGCGGGACTGAGCAGTTCTTC. V is TRBV30 and J is TRBJ2-1, with 9 bases matching TRBD2. The CDR3 totals 15 residues. Per the germline V gene, CDR1 is GTSNPN and CDR2 is SVGIG (reference sequence). V lost 0 bases and J lost 9; bases outside the gene matches: 9.